A selection of T cell receptor beta chains follows, all from one sample in a study of blood T cell repertoires in COVID-19. The protocol was immunoSEQ multiplex PCR, while the TCRdb copy is restricted to in-frame clones and leaves out a portion. The sample carries approximately 210,000 clones, 94% recorded once. Sample: peripheral blood. Source of these receptors: a man aged 25-40 years with COVID-19, enrolled during active disease. Each CDR3 is given with its conserved first and last residue.

V gene: TRBV19
J gene: TRBJ1-5
CDR3 protein: CASSTPGRGAPWQPQHF

V gene: TRBV5-4
J gene: TRBJ2-2
CDR3 protein: CASSPEWRGPGELFF

V gene: TRBV6-6
J gene: TRBJ1-2
CDR3 protein: CASSYSTGGMDYGYTF

V gene: TRBV27
J gene: TRBJ1-2
CDR3 protein: CASSSLSGTGVDGYTF

V gene: TRBV30
J gene: TRBJ2-7
CDR3 protein: CAWAPSGGRFPYEQYF

V gene: TRBV7-2
J gene: TRBJ1-1
CDR3 protein: CASSLGAGQGIPEAFF

V gene: TRBV9
J gene: TRBJ1-1
CDR3 protein: CASSVGLGNTEAFF

V gene: TRBV4-1
J gene: TRBJ2-5
CDR3 protein: CASSQDSGRGTQYF

V gene: TRBV27
J gene: TRBJ2-7
CDR3 protein: CASWGGDGEQYF

V gene: TRBV14
J gene: TRBJ1-1
CDR3 protein: CASSQEHGGRGLSEAFF

V gene: TRBV2
J gene: TRBJ1-1
CDR3 protein: CASSRRAGAFF

V gene: TRBV9
J gene: TRBJ2-6
CDR3 protein: CASSGDIGGTGANVLTF

V gene: TRBV19
J gene: TRBJ1-5
CDR3 protein: CASTVRENQPQHF

V gene: TRBV19
J gene: TRBJ1-1
CDR3 protein: CASSMRTGGGNTEAFF

V gene: TRBV5-5
J gene: TRBJ2-5
CDR3 protein: CASSLRDINPKTQYF

V gene: TRBV5-1
J gene: TRBJ1-1
CDR3 protein: CASSLQGMNTEAFF

V gene: TRBV6-5
J gene: TRBJ2-3
CDR3 protein: CASSFRTGRTDTQYF

V gene: TRBV25-1
J gene: TRBJ1-2
CDR3 protein: CASSESGTGRHGYTF

V gene: TRBV27
J gene: TRBJ2-7
CDR3 protein: CASSLSAGRGYEQYF

V gene: TRBV15
J gene: TRBJ2-2
CDR3 protein: CATSRGLGTGSAGELFF

V gene: TRBV19
J gene: TRBJ1-2
CDR3 protein: CASKRTGDDGYTF

V gene: TRBV3-1/TRBV3-2
J gene: TRBJ2-5
CDR3 protein: CASSQDLGGRETQYF

V gene: TRBV3-1/TRBV3-2
J gene: TRBJ1-1
CDR3 protein: CASSQDWEGRGAFF

V gene: TRBV5-6
J gene: TRBJ1-4
CDR3 protein: CASIRQGIGEKLFF

V gene: TRBV19
J gene: TRBJ1-2
CDR3 protein: CASSIGQGANYGYTF

V gene: TRBV24-1
J gene: TRBJ1-2
CDR3 protein: CATSEPTGGDGYTF

V gene: TRBV10-2
J gene: TRBJ2-2
CDR3 protein: CASRRTSGGAGTGELFF

V gene: TRBV5-4
J gene: TRBJ2-5
CDR3 protein: CASSFASGGTETQYF

V gene: TRBV3-1/TRBV3-2
J gene: TRBJ2-3
CDR3 protein: CASSPLGRGATDTQYF

V gene: TRBV19
J gene: TRBJ1-4
CDR3 protein: CASSIWGTAATNEKLFF

V gene: TRBV7-2
J gene: TRBJ1-4
CDR3 protein: CASSQGTLRSEKLFF

V gene: TRBV9
J gene: TRBJ1-3
CDR3 protein: CASSVGRTDSGNTIYF

V gene: TRBV9
J gene: TRBJ2-3
CDR3 protein: CASSVRGSGTDTQYF

V gene: TRBV5-1
J gene: TRBJ1-5
CDR3 protein: CASSVETGNNQPQHF

V gene: TRBV9
J gene: TRBJ1-2
CDR3 protein: CASGGGRQNYGYTF

V gene: TRBV5-1
J gene: TRBJ1-2
CDR3 protein: CASSSPGGYGYTF

V gene: TRBV5-4
J gene: TRBJ2-3
CDR3 protein: CASSSRRLITDTQYF

V gene: TRBV7-9
J gene: TRBJ1-2
CDR3 protein: CASSLIATGGGYTF

V gene: TRBV30
J gene: TRBJ1-6
CDR3 protein: CAWSVQGSSYNSPLHF

V gene: TRBV7-7
J gene: TRBJ1-3
CDR3 protein: CASSPDSSGNTIYF

V gene: TRBV19
J gene: TRBJ1-1
CDR3 protein: CASRNRTSEAFF

V gene: TRBV6-5
J gene: TRBJ1-1
CDR3 protein: CAVQRSGFAEAFF

V gene: TRBV10-3
J gene: TRBJ2-7
CDR3 protein: CAISATSGGPMEQYF

V gene: TRBV20-1
J gene: TRBJ1-2
CDR3 protein: CSASPGTGHYGYTF

V gene: TRBV11-2
J gene: TRBJ1-2
CDR3 protein: CASRLQGTGGYTF

V gene: TRBV5-6
J gene: TRBJ2-5
CDR3 protein: CASSLAWAGGRRETQYF